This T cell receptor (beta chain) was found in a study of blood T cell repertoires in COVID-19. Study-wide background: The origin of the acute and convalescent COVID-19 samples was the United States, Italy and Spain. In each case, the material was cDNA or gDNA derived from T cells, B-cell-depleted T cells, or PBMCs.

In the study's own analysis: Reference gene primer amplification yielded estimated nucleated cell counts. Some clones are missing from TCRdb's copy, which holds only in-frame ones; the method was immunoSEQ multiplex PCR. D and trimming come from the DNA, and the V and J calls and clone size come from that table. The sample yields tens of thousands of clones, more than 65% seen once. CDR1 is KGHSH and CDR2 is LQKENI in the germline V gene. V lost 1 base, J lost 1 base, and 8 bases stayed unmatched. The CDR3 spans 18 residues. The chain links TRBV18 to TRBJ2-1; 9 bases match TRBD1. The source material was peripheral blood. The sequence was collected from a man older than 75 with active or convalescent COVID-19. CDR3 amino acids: CASSPLGTGTGSYNEQFF. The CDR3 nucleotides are TGTGCCAGCTCACCACTGGGGACCGGGACAGGGTCCTACAATGAGCAGTTCTTC. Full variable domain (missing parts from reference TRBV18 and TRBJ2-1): NAGVMQNPRHLVRRRGQEARLRCSPMKGHSHVYWYRQLPEEGLKFMVYLQKENIIDESGMPKERFSAEFPKEGPSILRIQQVVRGDSAAYFCASSPLGTGTGSYNEQFFGPGTRLTVL.